One T cell receptor (beta chain) is described in this entry. What it recognizes is unknown. This specimen comes from a study of cytotoxic CD8 clonotypes in ibrutinib-treated CLL. Study summary: IGHV unmutated about 17; relapsed/refractory 11 to 12; treatment-naive some 16. Results showed 24 partial and 2 complete responses; following median around six years, around 14 remained remitted, about 12 advanced.

CDR1 is SNHLY, CDR2 FYNNEI, per germline. CDR3 length: 15 amino acids. Trimming removed 4 bases from V and 6 bases from J; junction bases left unmatched: 8. Produced via immunoSEQ multiplex PCR; TCRdb's table is partial and in-frame only. The sample carries about 92,000 clones, approximately 71% recorded once. Whole-study findings and limits: Contraction or stability on treatment characterized the public clonotypes, which were uncommon.

Sequences were derived from PBMCs, sampled after 24 months of ibrutinib treatment. The chain combines TRBV2 with TRBJ2-7; 11 bases agree with TRBD2. This receptor was obtained from a human donor with chronic lymphocytic leukemia. CDR3 region: CASSGAGTSGAEQYF. In nucleotides, the CDR3 is TGTGCCAGCAGTGGGGCCGGGACTAGCGGCGCCGAGCAGTACTTC.